These T cell receptor beta chains were read from a single sample in a study of cytomegalovirus exposure and HLA in healthy donors. This table comes from immunoSEQ multiplex PCR, and its TCRdb copy is limited to in-frame clones, with some not included. The sample lists roughly 80,000 clones; approximately 84% were seen once. Sequencing input: PBMCs. These receptors were taken from a woman between 50 and 59 years old in good health and CMV-seronegative. Both conserved end residues are part of each CDR3. The D gene is left open where the match is weak. Clone size is given for some rows only: seen once, a few or many times, or a class if the clone is expanded.

>TRBJ2-2|.|TRBD1|TRBV5-4
TGTGCCAGCAGCTCCGGACAGGGAACGGGGACCGGGGAGCTGTTTTTT
CASSSGQGTGTGELFF
>TRBJ2-7|.|TRBD1|TRBV14
TGTGCCAGCAGCCAAGATGGGACAGGGAGGGAGCAGTACTTC
CASSQDGTGREQYF
>TRBJ2-2|.|.|TRBV5-4
TGTGCCAGCAGCTTGCCCCCAACGGGCGGGGAGCTGTTTTTT
CASSLPPTGGELFF
>TRBJ2-6|.|TRBD1|TRBV28
TGTGCCAGCAGCGGGACAGGGTGGAGTGGGGCCAACGTCCTGACTTTC
CASSGTGWSGANVLTF
>TRBJ2-1|.|.|TRBV18
TGTGCCAGCTCACCTTTGCAAAGCGGACGCTCCTACAATGAGCAGTTCTTC
CASSPLQSGRSYNEQFF
>TRBJ2-3|.|TRBD2|TRBV7-2
TGTGCCAGCAGCCCAGGACTAGTGTGGCCAGATACGCAGTATTTT
CASSPGLVWPDTQYF
>TRBJ2-1|once|.|TRBV10-1
TGCGCCAGCAATGACAGTTCAAGCTCCTACAATGAGCAGTTCTTC
CASNDSSSSYNEQFF
>TRBJ2-1|once|TRBD2|TRBV27
TGTGCCAGCAGGTGGGGGGGGGAGCAGTTCTTC
CASRWGGEQFF
>TRBJ2-1|.|TRBD2|TRBV5-1
TGCGCCAGCAGCTTGACTAGCGGGGGGGCGATCCCGTTCTTC
CASSLTSGGAIPFF
>TRBJ2-3|.|TRBD1|TRBV6-5
TGTGCCAGCAGTCGGGACAGATATACGCAGTATTTT
CASSRDRYTQYF
>TRBJ1-4|.|.|TRBV19
TGTGCCAGTAGTACAGGCGCAACTAATGAAAAACTGTTTTTT
CASSTGATNEKLFF
>TRBJ1-4|.|.|TRBV29-1
TGCAGCGTCAAACGTCCAGGGGTTTCGGCTAATGAAAAACTGTTTTTT
CSVKRPGVSANEKLFF
>TRBJ2-7|.|TRBD1|TRBV11-2
TGTGCCAGCAGCTCCCCACTGACAGGGGGACGGGAGCAGTACTTC
CASSSPLTGGREQYF
>TRBJ1-1|.|.|TRBV18
TGTGCCAGCTCACCACAGAAGGGGGGGGCCACTGAAGCTTTCTTT
CASSPQKGGATEAFF
>TRBJ2-5|.|.|TRBV7-9
TGTGCCAGCAGCTTAATGGGCAGAGAGACCCAGTACTTC
CASSLMGRETQYF
>TRBJ1-3|.|.|TRBV7-8
TGTGCCAGCACCCAAGGGAGAACGGGTGGAAACACCATATATTTT
CASTQGRTGGNTIYF
>TRBJ2-3|.|.|TRBV12-2
TGTGCAAGTCGCGCCCCACTAGCGCGAAGCACAGATACGCAGTATTTT
CASRAPLARSTDTQYF
>TRBJ2-6|.|.|TRBV25-1
TGTGCCAGCAGTGCCCAGACTGGGGAGAGGTCTGGGGCCAACGTCCTGACTTTC
CASSAQTGERSGANVLTF
>TRBJ2-5|.|TRBD1|TRBV2
TGTGCCAGCAGTGAAGGGAGTGGACAGGGGGCTTACCAAGAGACCCAGTACTTC
CASSEGSGQGAYQETQYF
>TRBJ1-2|.|.|TRBV10-3
TGTGCCATCAGTGCGTCTGGGGGGGGCGGTGGCTACACCTTC
CAISASGGGGGYTF
>TRBJ2-1|few|TRBD2|TRBV5-4
TGTGCCAGCAGCTTCATTAGTCCTAGCGGGATCCCCAATGAGCAGTTCTTC
CASSFISPSGIPNEQFF
>TRBJ1-4|.|.|TRBV10-1
TGCGCCAGCAGTGAGTCTACAGGGCGAGAAAAACTGTTTTTT
CASSESTGREKLFF